The T cell receptor beta chain described here comes from a study of cytomegalovirus exposure and HLA in healthy donors. PCR amplification relied on 60 Vbeta primers (plus 13 Jbeta primers). Using immunoSEQ multiplex PCR, the repertoire was profiled, and TCRdb retains in-frame clones only, with some absent. The data show over 100,000 clones, with 63% seen just once and approximately 4.8% held by the top ten. Germline V CDR1 and CDR2: WSHSY, SAAADI. V dropped 3 bases and J dropped 12 bases, with 11 bases sitting between them. The CDR3 is 11 amino acids. The sequence was collected from a human donor in good health. The V call is TRBV10-2, the J call TRBJ2-5, with TRBD1 as a possible D gene (5 bases). The material sequenced was PBMCs. CDR3 sequence (DNA): TGCGCCAGCAGTGAAGGGGCCGTGGAGTACTTC. This codes for CASSEGAVEYF.